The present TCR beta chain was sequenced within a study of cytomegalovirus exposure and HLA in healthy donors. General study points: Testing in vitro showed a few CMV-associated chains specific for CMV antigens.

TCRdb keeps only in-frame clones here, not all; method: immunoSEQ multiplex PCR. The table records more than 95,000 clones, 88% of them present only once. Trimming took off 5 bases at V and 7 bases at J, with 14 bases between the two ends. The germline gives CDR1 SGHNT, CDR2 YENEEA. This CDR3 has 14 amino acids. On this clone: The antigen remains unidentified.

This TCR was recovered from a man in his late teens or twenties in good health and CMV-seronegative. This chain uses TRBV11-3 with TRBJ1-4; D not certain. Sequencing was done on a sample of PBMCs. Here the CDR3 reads CASSPRGLREKLFF. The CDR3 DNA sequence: TGTGCCAGCAGCCCACGAGGACTTCGTGAAAAACTGTTTTTT.